This is a list of T cell receptor beta chains from one sample in a study of blood T cells in healthy people across ages. TCRdb re-called the 5' RACE reads through MiXCR, storing one row per CDR3 protein. The sample holds 650,000 to 800,000 distinct CDR3 sequences, about 42% seen once. Specimen: blood. These receptor sequences come from a man in his sixties in good health. The CDR3 runs from the conserved cysteine through the conserved F or W. A D gene is named only where the DNA matches it firmly. Rows may omit the clone size; those that give it use once, few, many or a size class.

15 | TRBD1 | TRBJ2-2 | few | TRBV3-1 | CASSQDRVLTGELFF | TGTGCCAGCAGCCAGGACAGGGTCCTCACCGGGGAGCTGTTTTTT
12 | NA | TRBJ2-7 | few | TRBV30 | CAGWVNSYEQYF | TGTGCCGGGTGGGTAAACTCCTACGAGCAGTACTTC
11 | TRBD2 | TRBJ2-7 | NA | TRBV7-2 | CAAGGQYEQYF | TGTGCCGCGGGGGGTCAGTACGAGCAGTACTTC
15 | NA | TRBJ2-6 | NA | TRBV5-1 | CASSLDGLGANVLTF | TGCGCCAGCAGCTTGGATGGTTTAGGGGCCAACGTCCTGACTTTC
13 | NA | TRBJ1-1 | NA | TRBV12-3/TRBV12-4 | CASSPERGTEAFF | TGTGCCAGCAGCCCGGAGAGGGGAACTGAAGCTTTCTTT
12 | NA | TRBJ1-6 | few | TRBV20-1 | CSARDIGSPLHF | TGCAGTGCTAGAGATATTGGATCACCCCTCCACTTT
14 | TRBD1 | TRBJ2-7 | few | TRBV18 | CASSPPDRGGEQYF | TGTGCCAGCTCACCACCGGACAGGGGTGGCGAGCAGTACTTC
15 | TRBD1 | TRBJ2-1 | NA | TRBV5-1 | CASSHGQGAANEQFF | TGCGCCAGCAGCCATGGACAGGGGGCTGCAAATGAGCAGTTCTTC
15 | NA | TRBJ2-2 | NA | TRBV7-8 | CASSREGAVTGELFF | TGTGCCAGCAGCCGGGAGGGGGCGGTTACCGGGGAGCTGTTTTTT
18 | NA | TRBJ1-5 | NA | TRBV21-1 | CASSKNEGGFLGNQPQHF | TGTGCCAGCAGCAAAAATGAAGGAGGGTTCCTCGGCAATCAGCCCCAGCATTTT
15 | TRBD1 | TRBJ1-2 | NA | TRBV7-9 | CASSSSGQGNYGYTF | TGTGCCAGCAGCTCCTCGGGACAGGGGAACTATGGCTACACCTTC
13 | NA | TRBJ1-5 | NA | TRBV4-3 | CVSSQVRDQPQHF | TGCGTCAGCAGCCAAGTCCGGGATCAGCCCCAGCATTTT